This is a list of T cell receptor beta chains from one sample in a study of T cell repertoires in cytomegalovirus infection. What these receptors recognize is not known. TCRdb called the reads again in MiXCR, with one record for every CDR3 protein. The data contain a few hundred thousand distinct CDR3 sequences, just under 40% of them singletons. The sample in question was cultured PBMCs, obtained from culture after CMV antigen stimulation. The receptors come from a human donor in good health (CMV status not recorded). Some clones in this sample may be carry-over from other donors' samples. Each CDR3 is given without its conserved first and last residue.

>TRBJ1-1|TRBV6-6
ASSYTRGADTEAF
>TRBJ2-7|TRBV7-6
ASSLDGAGSSYEQY
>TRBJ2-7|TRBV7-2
ASSLGALISYEQY
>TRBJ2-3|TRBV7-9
ASSLRRGATDTQY
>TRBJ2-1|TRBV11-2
ASRSSGREWAYNEQF
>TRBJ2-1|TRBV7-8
ASSHRSGNEQF
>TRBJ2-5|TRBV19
ASSLPGQGQETQY
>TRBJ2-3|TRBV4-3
ASSQRLLGTDTQY
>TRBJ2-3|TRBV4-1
ASSPSGGPDTQY
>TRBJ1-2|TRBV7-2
ASSLWGVDGYT
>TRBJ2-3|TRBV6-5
ASTTRGDTQY
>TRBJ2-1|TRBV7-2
ASSPQPGDPQF
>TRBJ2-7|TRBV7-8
ASSLVLGLNEQY
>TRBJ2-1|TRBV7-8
ASRQLESSYNEQF
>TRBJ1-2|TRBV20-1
SAPTHGTGGWV
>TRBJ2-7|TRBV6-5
ASSYLGNAYEQY
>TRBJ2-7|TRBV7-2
ASSFDRGYEQY
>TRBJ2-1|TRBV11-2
ASSWRDGPREQF
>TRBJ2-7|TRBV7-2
ASSWTFAVSYEQY
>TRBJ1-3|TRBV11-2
ASSRTGTGNTIY
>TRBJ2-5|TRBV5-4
ASSSQGSETQY
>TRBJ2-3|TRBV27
ASRPLAGGLLGPDTQY
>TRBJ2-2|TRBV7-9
ASRSGTQNTGELF
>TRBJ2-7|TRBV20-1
SASKDRRPTYEQY
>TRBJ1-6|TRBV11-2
ASSFFGPLSGDRSPLH
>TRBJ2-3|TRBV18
ASSPPAGLAGYGLSDTQY
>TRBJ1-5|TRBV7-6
ASSASVAGGNQPQH
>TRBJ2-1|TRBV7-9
ASSPPTGGSSYNEQF
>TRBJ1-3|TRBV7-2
ASSLGVGRGNTIY
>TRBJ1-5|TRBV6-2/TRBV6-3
ASSYGRGEPQH
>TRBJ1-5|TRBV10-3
ATPQGRSNQPQH
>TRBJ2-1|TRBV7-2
ASSLKTSGGAKYNEQF
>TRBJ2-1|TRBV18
ASSSYQSWNEQF
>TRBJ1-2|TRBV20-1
SARVEEGYYGYT
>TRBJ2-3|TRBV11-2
ASSSLRGGAPDTQY
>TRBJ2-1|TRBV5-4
ASSQGLAGSLNEQF
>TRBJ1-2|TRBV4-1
ASSQESISNYGYT
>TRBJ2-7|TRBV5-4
ASSRGLTSGGGYEQY
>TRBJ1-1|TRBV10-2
ASSDPLRTEAF
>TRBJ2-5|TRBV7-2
ASSLVPTYQETQY
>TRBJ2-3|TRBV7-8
ASSSRVLVDTQY
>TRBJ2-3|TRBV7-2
ASSPGLAVSTDTQY
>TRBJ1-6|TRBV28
ASRVQGTSPLH
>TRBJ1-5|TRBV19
ASSTPATGLKIRSGQPQH
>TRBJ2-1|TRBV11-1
ASSRRSYNEQF
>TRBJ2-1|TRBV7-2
ASSLLSGKYNAQF
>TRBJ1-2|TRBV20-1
SARRGRARGYT
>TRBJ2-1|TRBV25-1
ASSAVGGGIYNEQF
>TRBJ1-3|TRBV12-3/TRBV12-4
ASSLGQGHLYTIY
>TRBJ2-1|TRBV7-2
ASSLKWGVLAGVNEQF
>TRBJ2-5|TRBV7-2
ASSLRGALTQETQY
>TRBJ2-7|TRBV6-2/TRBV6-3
ASSFMATDIYEQY
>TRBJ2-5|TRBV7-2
ASSQGQGVIETQY
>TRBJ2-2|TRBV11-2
ASRQPGRKKTGELF
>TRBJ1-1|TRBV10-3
AISPAGTGLNTEAF
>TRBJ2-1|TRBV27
ASSFGVRGGLLNEQF
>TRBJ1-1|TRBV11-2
ASSLDLWGPTSLNTEAF
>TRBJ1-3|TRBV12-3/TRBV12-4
ASSRHTGNTIY
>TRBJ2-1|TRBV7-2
ASRKGQYNEQF
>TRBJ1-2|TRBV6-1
ASSEAQGLGYGYT